These 9 T cell receptor beta chains were sequenced from one sample in a study of blood T cell repertoires in COVID-19. Using immunoSEQ multiplex PCR, the repertoire was profiled, and TCRdb retains in-frame clones only, with some absent. The profile shows fewer than 250,000 clones, 84% of them singletons. The sample comprised peripheral blood. These receptors were taken from a human donor in a cohort sampled during active COVID-19.

This sequence joins TRBV7-8 and TRBJ2-5, with D perhaps TRBD1 (5 bases). CDR3 size: 16 residues. Germline V lookup: CDR1 SGHVS, CDR2 FQNEAQ. Trimming removed 5 bases at V and 1 base at J, with 17 bases between. The CDR3 nucleotides are TGTGCCAGCAGCAGCGCCCAGAGTACAGGCCAAGAGACCCAGTACTTC. Protein sequence: CASSSAQSTGQETQYF.

The V gene is TRBV3-1 (or the pseudogene TRBV3-2), the J gene TRBJ1-2; no firm D call. Germline CDR1 LGHDT, CDR2 YNNKEL (reference sequence). This CDR3 is built from 13 residues. Trimming took 2 bases from V and 2 from J, leaving 6 bases between them. DNA of the CDR3: TGTGCCAGCAGCCAAACTCTCAACTATGGCTACACCTTC. Its translation is CASSQTLNYGYTF.

The chain is built from TRBV6-5 and TRBJ1-6; 7 bases are a match to TRBD1. This CDR3 is 15 amino acids long. After removal of 6 bases from V and 7 bases from J, the junction contained 9 bases not matched to a gene. CDR1 MNHEY and CDR2 SVGAGI come from the germline V gene. CDR3 nucleotide sequence: TGTGCCAGCAGCCTTCTGGACAGGATAAATTCACCCCTCCACTTT. It specifies CASSLLDRINSPLHF.

The CDR3 DNA is TGCAGCGTTGAATTTACTAGCGGGGGACGCGAATTCTCTACAATTGAGCAGTTCTTC. Its translation is CSVEFTSGGREFSTIEQFF. The chain is built from TRBV29-1 and TRBJ2-1; 11 nucleotides agree with TRBD2. The germline gives CDR1 SQVTM, CDR2 ANQGSEA. Losses at the gene ends were 2 bases for V and 9 bases for J; bases not matched to a gene: 21. This CDR3 is 19 amino acids long.

A remark on this clone: Other DNA sequences in the same sample also yield this CDR3. CDR3 coding DNA: TGCGCCAGCAGCTTGGATTCCAGGGACACAGATACGCAGTATTTT. It encodes CASSLDSRDTDTQYF. V usage is TRBV5-1 and J usage is TRBJ2-3; possible D gene TRBD1, 5 bases. Deletions cut 0 bases from V and 2 bases from J, with 10 bases between. CDR1 is SGHRS and CDR2 is YFSETQ in the germline V gene. This CDR3 has 15 amino acids.

This chain joins TRBV18 and TRBJ2-3; 9 bases line up with TRBD1. V shed 1 base and J 8 bases; nucleotides not matched to a gene: 19. Germline V gene data show CDR1 as KGHSH and CDR2 as LQKENI. The CDR3 contains 19 residues. The CDR3 DNA reads as TGTGCCAGCTCACCACTTCTAGGACAGGGGATCATTGGCACGGCTACGCAGTATTTT. Its protein product is CASSPLLGQGIIGTATQYF.

V and J are TRBV4-1 and TRBJ2-6; D perhaps matches TRBD2 (5 bases). V lost 1 base and J lost 1, with 8 bases in between. CDR1 and CDR2 from the germline V gene are MGHRA and YSYEKL. The CDR3 length is 16 residues. The CDR3 sequence: CASSQGPGSGANVLTF. The CDR3 bases are TGCGCCAGCAGCCAAGGCCCGGGATCTGGGGCCAACGTCCTGACTTTC.

The chain carries TRBV5-1 and TRBJ1-1, with TRBD1 matching 8 bases. The CDR3 contains 15 residues. V shed 4 bases, J shed 1 base, and the junction held 6 bases outside the gene matches. In germline, CDR1 is SGHRS, CDR2 YFSETQ. In DNA, the CDR3 is TGCGCCAGCAGCCGGACAGGGAATGGGAACACTGAAGCTTTCTTT. The encoded protein is CASSRTGNGNTEAFF.

The sample holds one count of this clone. This rearrangement joins TRBV2 to TRBJ2-1, with TRBD1 matching over 7 bases. CDR3 length: 12 amino acids. CDR1 is SNHLY and CDR2 is FYNNEI in the germline V gene. V shed 8 bases and J 4 bases; nucleotides not matched to a gene: 2. The CDR3 DNA is TGTGCCAGCGGACAGGAATACAATGAGCAGTTCTTC. Protein: CASGQEYNEQFF.